The 18 T cell receptor beta chains below were found in one sample sequenced in a study of OX40 agonist ivuxolimab in advanced cancers. Library prep was done by the immunoSEQ multiplex PCR assay. TCRdb retrieved this table from immuneACCESS and kept in-frame rearrangements only. Not all clones are present; in checked studies, unresolved V genes account for under half, and no reason is known for the remainder. For this sample the table gives about 77,000 clones, of which nearly 90% were detected only once. Of the sample, less than 3% falls within the top ten clones. The specimen comprised CD4+ or CD8+ T cells sorted from blood, sampled in a trial of the OX40 agonist ivuxolimab. The receptors were gathered from an adult with an advanced solid tumor such as melanoma, head and neck, liver or kidney cancer.

In this sample, this clone turned up a few times. The chain is built from TRBV18 and TRBJ1-1; TRBD1 matches at 7 bases. V was clipped by 1 base and J by 3 bases; unmatched bases: 2. CDR1 and CDR2 from the germline V gene are KGHSH and LQKENI. The CDR3 runs to 14 residues. Written as DNA, the CDR3 is TGTGCCAGCTCACCACGACAGGGCTACACTGAAGCTTTCTTT. It translates to CASSPRQGYTEAFF.

The rearrangement uses TRBV7-2 and TRBJ1-4, with TRBD1 as a possible D gene (5 bases). V lost 5 bases and J lost 8, with 12 bases in between. This CDR3 has 13 amino acids. CDR1 is SGHTA and CDR2 is FQGNSA in the germline V gene. This chain's CDR3 is CASSVDRDEKLFF. The CDR3 DNA sequence: TGTGCCAGCAGCGTTGACAGAGACGAAAAACTGTTTTTT.

A single count supports this clone. The gene calls are TRBV27 and TRBJ2-5; D gene ambiguous. Trimming cost V 2 bases and J 8 bases, with 6 bases left between them. Germline CDR1 reads MNHEY; CDR2 reads SMNVEV (reference sequence). The CDR3 is made up of 11 amino acids. CDR3 amino acids: CASSLGPTQYF. DNA of the CDR3: TGTGCCAGCAGTTTAGGGCCAACCCAGTACTTC.

The J gene is TRBJ2-7, the V gene TRBV11-2; tentatively, D is TRBD2 (6 bases). Deletions cut 0 bases from V and 12 bases from J, with 12 bases between. The V gene's germline CDR1 is SGHAT and CDR2 FQNNGV. The CDR3 runs 12 residues. The CDR3 loop reads CASSLDGGKRYF. The DNA for the CDR3 is TGTGCCAGCAGCTTAGATGGGGGGAAGCGGTACTTC.

This chain connects TRBV5-6 to TRBJ1-3; D uncertain. The CDR3 covers 17 residues. Germline V gene sequence: CDR1 SGHDT, CDR2 YYEEEE. V lost 3 bases to trimming and J lost 0 bases, with 16 bases between them. The CDR3 is CASSSRARSSSGNTIYF. The CDR3 bases are TGTGCCAGCAGCTCCCGAGCACGATCGAGCTCTGGAAACACCATATATTTT.

The chain carries TRBV6-1 and TRBJ1-1; D gene uncertain. Trimming shortened V by 8 bases and J by 6 bases, and 10 bases separated the two germline ends. The V gene's germline CDR1 is MNHNS and CDR2 SASEGT. CDR3 length: 11 amino acids. The CDR3 bases are TGTGCCAGCGTCCAGGTCGCTGAAGCTTTCTTT. This translates into CASVQVAEAFF.

The chain links TRBV2 to TRBJ2-7; D is unresolved. Trimming stripped 7 bases from V and 1 base from J, with 5 bases between. This CDR3 is 11 amino acids long. Germline V lookup: CDR1 SNHLY, CDR2 FYNNEI. CDR3 residues: CASTLSYEQYF. The CDR3 DNA reads as TGTGCCAGCACTCTATCCTACGAGCAGTACTTC.

The chain joins TRBV25-1 to TRBJ1-3; D is uncertain. The CDR3 totals 14 residues. V was clipped by 3 bases and J by 0 bases, with 6 bases between them. Germline-derived CDR1 and CDR2 are MGHDK and SYGVNS. CDR3 region: CASSDSSSGNTIYF. The CDR3 DNA reads as TGTGCCAGCAGTGACTCATCCTCTGGAAACACCATATATTTT.

The chain uses TRBV4-1 and TRBJ1-1; the D is unclear. This CDR3 is 15 amino acids long. Per germline, CDR1 MGHRA and CDR2 YSYEKL. The ends were cut back, 1 base at V and 3 bases at J, with 12 bases in the middle. CDR3 nucleotides: TGCGCCAGCAGCCAAGTGGAGACGAGGTACACTGAAGCTTTCTTT. It is translated as CASSQVETRYTEAFF.

The chain combines TRBV19 with TRBJ2-3; the D gene is possibly TRBD2 (7 bases). The CDR3 has 15 residues. V was cut by 8 bases and J by 2 bases, with 17 bases left in between. The V gene's germline CDR1 is LNHDA and CDR2 SQIVND (reference sequence). CDR3: CASGPRGGYTDTQYF. DNA for the CDR3: TGTGCCAGTGGGCCGAGGGGGGGCTACACAGATACGCAGTATTTT. Complete variable domain (other parts from reference TRBV19 and TRBJ2-3): DGGITQSPKYLFRKEGQNVTLSCEQNLNHDAMYWYRQDPGQGLRLIYYSQIVNDFQKGDIAEGYSVSREKKESFPLTVTSAQKNPTAFYLCASGPRGGYTDTQYFGPGTRLTVL.

The genes are TRBV7-9 and TRBJ1-3; D may be TRBD1 (5 bases). Germline values: CDR1 SEHNR, CDR2 FQNEAQ (reference sequence). Trimming took 1 base from V and 2 from J, leaving 9 bases between them. The CDR3 consists of 15 residues. CDR3: CASSLGAGTGNTIYF. CDR3 coding DNA: TGTGCCAGCAGCTTAGGGGCAGGGACTGGAAACACCATATATTTT.

The chain joins TRBV5-3 to TRBJ1-2; perhaps TRBD1 as D (5 bases). TRBV5-3 counts as an open reading frame of uncertain function. The length of the CDR3 is 16 residues. V lost 5 bases and J lost 1, with 18 bases in between. The CDR3 reads CARRLNSSQGNYGYTF. DNA of the CDR3: TGTGCCAGAAGGCTTAATTCCTCCCAGGGTAACTATGGCTACACCTTC.

The chain combines TRBV5-4 with TRBJ2-6; TRBD1 or TRBD2 may be the D gene (6 bases each). The CDR3 length is 18 residues. CDR1 is SGHNT and CDR2 is YYREEE in the germline V gene (reference sequence). Trimming took off 6 bases at V and 0 bases at J, with 19 bases between the two ends. The CDR3 DNA is TGTGCCAGCATTCCGAGGGGGGCCCCTTCCTCTGGGGCCAACGTCCTGACTTTC. Translated, it gives CASIPRGAPSSGANVLTF.

The J gene is TRBJ1-6, the V gene TRBV6-5, with D possibly being TRBD1 (5 bases). Germline CDR1 and CDR2: MNHEY and SVGAGI. V was cut by 2 bases and J by 10 bases, with 12 bases left in between. This CDR3 has 14 amino acids. Written as DNA, the CDR3 is TGTGCCAGCAGTTACGGGAGACAGTTCTCACCCCTCCACTTT. This translates into CASSYGRQFSPLHF.

This chain links TRBV30 with TRBJ1-2; TRBD1 matches at 11 bases. The germline V gene encodes CDR1 GTSNPN and CDR2 SVGIG (reference sequence). Trimming removed 3 bases from V and 5 bases from J; junction bases left unmatched: 8. The CDR3 has 15 amino acids. This chain's CDR3 is CAWRRRGTGGYGYTF. Written as DNA, the CDR3 is TGTGCCTGGAGGCGCCGCGGGACAGGGGGATATGGCTACACCTTC.

The chain employs TRBV11-2 and TRBJ1-6, with a possible D match to TRBD1 (6 bases). The germline V gene has CDR1 SGHAT and CDR2 FQNNGV. The CDR3 is 15 residues long. Trimming left V 3 bases short and J 7 bases short, with 13 bases between. This CDR3 reads CASSFLRGANSPLHF. CDR3 sequence (DNA): TGTGCCAGCAGCTTCTTAAGGGGGGCGAATTCACCCCTCCACTTT.

V gene TRBV18 combines with J gene TRBJ2-1; D remains unclear. The germline CDR1 and CDR2 sequences are KGHSH and LQKENI. This CDR3 is 14 amino acids long. V gave up 4 bases and J gave up 5 bases, with 12 bases separating them. The CDR3 DNA sequence: TGTGCCAGCTCACTGTTGTCCCAGAACAATGAGCAGTTCTTC. Its translation: CASSLLSQNNEQFF.

This rearrangement joins TRBV5-1 to TRBJ2-7, with 11 bases matching TRBD1. After removal of 1 base from V and 5 bases from J, the junction contained 5 bases not matched to a gene. CDR1 and CDR2 from the germline V gene are SGHRS and YFSETQ. The CDR3 covers 15 residues. In DNA form, the CDR3 reads TGCGCCAGCAGCTTGCGAGGACAGGGGGCTCACGAGCAGTACTTC. Amino acid sequence: CASSLRGQGAHEQYF.